The rows below give T cell receptor beta chains drawn from one sample of a study of beta chain features in type 1 diabetes. TCRdb's copy holds only in-frame clones and misses some; the assay was immunoSEQ multiplex PCR. This table holds over 300,000 clones, about a tenth found once. Specimen: central memory CD4+ T cells from blood. All receptors derive from a man in his thirties or forties with type 1 diabetes. The CDR3 runs from the conserved cysteine through the conserved F or W. Each record gives: D gene, V gene, clone size, J gene, CDR3 protein, CDR3 DNA. A D gene is named only where the DNA matches it firmly. Size is stated for part of the rows, as once, few or many counts, or as a class when the clone is expanded.

-	TRBV5-6	-	TRBJ2-5	CASSSAGGETQYF	TGTGCCAGCAGCTCGGCCGGGGGAGAGACCCAGTACTTC
-	TRBV6-5	-	TRBJ1-1	CASSEAIRTEAFF	TGTGCCAGCAGTGAAGCGATCAGGACTGAAGCTTTCTTT
-	TRBV4-3	-	TRBJ2-2	CASSQENTGELFF	TGCGCCAGCAGCCAAGAGAACACCGGGGAGCTGTTTTTT
TRBD1	TRBV4-3	-	TRBJ2-7	CASSQEENRGYEQYF	TGCGCCAGCAGCCAAGAGGAGAACAGGGGGTACGAGCAGTACTTC
TRBD1	TRBV18	-	TRBJ1-1	CASSPGTGGPMNTEAFF	TGTGCCAGCTCACCGGGGACAGGGGGTCCTATGAACACTGAAGCTTTCTTT
TRBD1	TRBV4-3	-	TRBJ2-3	CASSQFQGARSDTQYF	TGCGCCAGCAGCCAATTTCAGGGGGCCAGGTCAGATACGCAGTATTTT
TRBD2	TRBV7-2	few	TRBJ2-5	CASSLIGGAGETQYF	TGTGCCAGCAGCTTAATCGGGGGGGCCGGGGAGACCCAGTACTTC
-	TRBV18	-	TRBJ2-1	CASSPQGADNEQFF	TGTGCCAGCTCACCTCAAGGAGCAGACAATGAGCAGTTCTTC
-	TRBV6-6	once	TRBJ2-7	CASSYIGEQYF	TGTGCCAGCAGTTACATTGGGGAGCAGTACTTC
TRBD2	TRBV7-9	-	TRBJ2-7	CASSRAGGSEEQYF	TGTGCCAGCAGTCGAGCGGGGGGCTCGGAAGAGCAGTACTTC
-	TRBV7-2	-	TRBJ2-5	CASSLTRQETQYF	TGTGCCAGCAGCTTAACCCGACAAGAGACCCAGTACTTC
TRBD2	TRBV2	-	TRBJ2-3	CASRPGGAMDTQYF	TGTGCCAGCAGGCCGGGGGGGGCCATGGATACGCAGTATTTT
-	TRBV28	-	TRBJ1-1	CASSLFRPGRAFF	TGTGCCAGCAGTTTATTCCGCCCAGGGAGGGCTTTCTTT
-	TRBV19	few	TRBJ2-3	CASSIRREVDTQYF	TGTGCCAGTAGTATTCGGAGGGAGGTGGATACGCAGTATTTT
TRBD1	TRBV7-9	few	TRBJ2-4	CASSPWTGLAKNIQYF	TGTGCCAGCAGCCCATGGACAGGATTAGCCAAAAACATTCAGTACTTC
-	TRBV30	-	TRBJ2-1	CAWTEGDEQFF	TGTGCCTGGACTGAAGGCGATGAGCAGTTCTTC
-	TRBV5-6	-	TRBJ1-1	CASSFLTRGVAFF	TGTGCCAGCAGCTTCTTGACGAGAGGAGTAGCTTTCTTT
TRBD1	TRBV10-3	few	TRBJ2-3	CAVEGGQGSNTQYF	TGTGCCGTCGAGGGGGGACAGGGCTCGAATACGCAGTATTTT
-	TRBV7-2	few	TRBJ2-1	CASKTTASRLYNEQFF	TGTGCCAGCAAAACAACGGCCTCGAGGCTTTACAATGAGCAGTTCTTC
TRBD1	TRBV11-2	many	TRBJ2-3	CASSLGQGGTDTQYF	TGTGCCAGCAGCCTAGGACAGGGGGGCACAGATACGCAGTATTTT
-	TRBV7-2	-	TRBJ1-5	CASSLAVTGNGPQHF	TGTGCCAGCAGCTTAGCGGTTACGGGTAATGGGCCCCAGCATTTT
-	TRBV7-2	many	TRBJ1-2	CASSLVASKGYTF	TGTGCCAGCAGCTTAGTTGCTTCCAAGGGTTACACCTTC
-	TRBV7-9	-	TRBJ2-6	CASSLRRTSGANVLTF	TGTGCCAGCAGCTTGCGACGGACCTCTGGGGCCAACGTCCTGACTTTC
TRBD1	TRBV27	-	TRBJ2-7	CASSESRDRIHEQYF	TGTGCCAGCAGTGAGTCACGGGACAGAATCCACGAGCAGTACTTC
TRBD2	TRBV7-2	few	TRBJ2-3	CASSLHSQLAGGSTDTQYF	TGTGCCAGCAGCTTACATTCCCAATTAGCGGGGGGAAGCACAGATACGCAGTATTTT
-	TRBV7-8	few	TRBJ1-4	CASSLRQGIEKLFF	TGTGCCAGCAGCTTGCGGCAGGGTATCGAAAAACTGTTTTTT
-	TRBV10-3	many	TRBJ1-2	CAITSDPNYGYTF	TGTGCCATCACTAGCGACCCTAACTATGGCTACACCTTC
TRBD1	TRBV2	few	TRBJ2-1	CASSAGGSGNEQFF	TGTGCCAGCAGTGCAGGGGGCTCGGGCAATGAGCAGTTCTTC
TRBD2	TRBV23-1	-	TRBJ2-5	CASSREGSGGLQETQYF	TGCGCCAGCAGTAGGGAAGGATCGGGAGGGCTTCAAGAGACCCAGTACTTC
TRBD1	TRBV5-1	few	TRBJ1-6	CASSPSGQGHSPLHF	TGCGCCAGCAGCCCTTCGGGACAGGGGCATTCACCCCTCCACTTT
-	TRBV4-3	few	TRBJ2-7	CASSQDLSRGGYEQYF	TGCGCCAGCAGCCAAGATCTATCCAGGGGCGGCTACGAGCAGTACTTC
-	TRBV6-5	few	TRBJ2-7	CASRYQYEQYF	TGTGCCAGCAGGTATCAGTACGAGCAGTACTTC
-	TRBV1	few	TRBJ2-3	CPERRTDTQYF	TGCCCAGAGAGGCGCACAGATACGCAGTATTTT
TRBD2	TRBV7-2	few	TRBJ2-3	CASSRTLTSGSTDTQYF	TGTGCCAGCAGTCGGACACTGACTAGCGGCAGCACAGATACGCAGTATTTT
-	TRBV7-2	-	TRBJ2-3	CASSSGLATDTQYF	TGTGCCAGCAGCTCAGGCTTAGCTACAGATACGCAGTATTTT